One and the same sample provided the 13 T cell receptor beta chains below, sequenced in a study of preoperative IRX-2 immunotherapy in early breast cancer. Data came from immunoSEQ multiplex PCR; TCRdb stores just in-frame clones and leaves some out. The table shows about 23,000 clones, with approximately 90% occurring only once. Sample treatment: preoperative locoregional IRX-2 cytokine immunotherapy. The sample was tumor tissue, taken after IRX-2 immunotherapy. These receptors were taken from a human donor with breast cancer.

This chain joins TRBV6-5 and TRBJ2-7; 9 bases agree with TRBD1. Trimming took 5 bases from V and 4 from J; bases not matched to a gene: 9. The CDR3 runs to 15 residues. Germline CDR1 is MNHEY and CDR2 is SVGAGI. The CDR3 sequence is CASSTSGTGLYEQYF. The CDR3 bases are TGTGCCAGCAGTACGTCCGGGACAGGGCTGTACGAGCAGTACTTC.

V usage is TRBV5-1 and J usage is TRBJ2-7, with D possibly matching TRBD2 (5 bases). V lost 3 bases and J lost 4, with 11 bases in between. CDR1 and CDR2 from the germline V gene are SGHRS and YFSETQ. CDR3 length: 13 residues. The CDR3 region is CASSSTGLYEQYF. CDR3 DNA: TGCGCCAGCAGCTCGACCGGACTTTACGAGCAGTACTTC. Full variable domain (outside the CDR3, taken from reference TRBV5-1 and TRBJ2-7): KAGVTQTPRYLIKTRGQQVTLSCSPISGHRSVSWYQQTPGQGLQFLFEYFSETQRNKGNFPGRFSGRQFSNSRSEMNVSTLELGDSALYLCASSSTGLYEQYFGPGTRLTVT.

J is TRBJ1-6 and V is TRBV30; 12 nucleotides match TRBD1. J was trimmed by 10 bases and V by 3 bases; bases with no gene match: 4. The CDR3 extends over 14 amino acids. Per the germline V gene, CDR1 is GTSNPN and CDR2 is SVGIG (reference sequence). CDR3 sequence (DNA): TGTGCCTGGAGGGGGACAGGGGGCATATCACCCCTCCACTTT. Translation: CAWRGTGGISPLHF.

This chain links TRBV18 with TRBJ2-7; D remains unclear. V shed 0 bases and J shed 3 bases, with 6 bases lying between them. Germline CDR1 KGHSH, CDR2 LQKENI. The CDR3 length is 13 residues. This CDR3 is CASSPPASYEQYF. The CDR3 DNA reads as TGTGCCAGCTCACCACCGGCCAGCTACGAGCAGTACTTC.

The gene calls are TRBV6-6 and TRBJ1-1; no firm D call. V lost 6 bases to trimming and J lost 0 bases, with 11 bases between them. In germline, CDR1 is MNHNY, CDR2 SVGAGI (reference sequence). The length of the CDR3 is 14 residues. The CDR3 bases are TGTGCCAGCAGGGGAGGAGAGGTGAACACTGAAGCTTTCTTT. This encodes CASRGGEVNTEAFF.

The rearrangement joins TRBV20-1 to TRBJ1-2; D remains unclear. In germline, CDR1 is DFQATT, CDR2 SNEGSKA (reference sequence). Trimming removed 4 bases at V and 7 bases at J, with 10 bases between. The CDR3 extends over 11 amino acids. Here the CDR3 DNA reads TGCAGTGCTATATTGGGAAGTGGCTACACCTTC. It is translated as CSAILGSGYTF.

The rearrangement uses TRBV7-6 and TRBJ2-1; D ambiguous. With 0 bases removed from V and 3 bases from J, the gap between germline ends came to 3 bases. Per germline, CDR1 SGHVS and CDR2 FNYEAQ. The CDR3 is 13 amino acids. Here the CDR3 DNA reads TGTGCCAGCAGCTTAGCGGTCTACAATGAGCAGTTCTTC. This gives the protein CASSLAVYNEQFF. The complete variable domain, with remaining parts taken from reference TRBV7-6 and TRBJ2-1, reads GAGVSQSPRYKVTKRGQDVALRCDPISGHVSLYWYRQALGQGPEFLTYFNYEAQQDKSGLPNDRFSAERPEGSISTLTIQRTEQRDSAMYRCASSLAVYNEQFFGPGTRLTVL.

The chain combines TRBV28 with TRBJ2-2; TRBD2 matches at 7 bases. CDR1 and CDR2 from the germline V gene are MDHEN and SYDVKM. The length of the CDR3 is 16 residues. V dropped 2 bases and J dropped 2; count of bases not matched to a gene: 5. The CDR3 is CASSLSATSNTGELFF. CDR3 nucleotide sequence: TGTGCCAGCAGTTTAAGTGCGACTAGCAACACCGGGGAGCTGTTTTTT.

This chain uses TRBV6-5 with TRBJ2-7; D is unresolved. CDR3 length: 12 residues. The germline CDR1 and CDR2 sequences are MNHEY and SVGAGI. Trimming removed 4 bases from V and 7 bases from J, with 11 bases in between. The CDR3 is CASSSLGLEQYF. CDR3 nucleotide sequence: TGTGCCAGCAGTTCATTGGGTTTGGAGCAGTACTTC.

The chain links TRBV6-1 to TRBJ2-7; D is undetermined. Germline V gives CDR1 MNHNS, CDR2 SASEGT. There are 11 residues in the CDR3. V was trimmed by 8 bases and J by 5 bases, leaving 10 bases between them. The CDR3 spells CASLNFNEQYF. In nucleotides, the CDR3 is TGTGCCAGCCTCAACTTTAACGAGCAGTACTTC.

The chain recombines TRBV5-4 with TRBJ2-2; 8 bases agree with TRBD2. J lost 4 bases, V lost 0 bases, and 8 bases had no gene match. CDR1 and CDR2 (germline): SGHNT, YYREEE (reference sequence). The CDR3 extends over 17 amino acids. The chain's CDR3 is CASSLDPGAGVTGELFF. The CDR3 coding sequence is TGTGCCAGCAGCTTGGATCCTGGAGCGGGAGTCACCGGGGAGCTGTTTTTT.

The chain recombines TRBV28 with TRBJ2-7; D is ambiguous. The CDR3 length is 13 residues. Deletions cut 4 bases from V and 5 bases from J, with 12 bases between. CDR1 MDHEN and CDR2 SYDVKM come from the germline V gene. CDR3 sequence (DNA): TGTGCCAGCAGTTCTCTACTGCCGCACGAGCAGTACTTC. Its protein is CASSSLLPHEQYF.

The chain combines TRBV6-5 with TRBJ1-3; a possible D gene is TRBD1 (5 bases). Germline V gene sequence: CDR1 MNHEY, CDR2 SVGAGI. Trimming cost V 7 bases and J 0 bases, with 10 bases left between them. This CDR3 comprises 14 residues. CDR3 amino acids: CASKQDNSGNTIYF. CDR3 DNA sequence: TGTGCCAGCAAACAGGATAACTCTGGAAACACCATATATTTT.